These 6 T cell receptor beta chains came from one sample sequenced in a study of T cells after somatic rescue of genetic block. The table came from immunoSEQ multiplex PCR; TCRdb's copy has only in-frame clones and leaves some out. Here the sample spans 50,000 to 60,000 clones, 96% being singletons. Sample: peripheral blood mononuclear cells (PBMCs). These receptors originate from a child in the first two years of life.

The CDR3 spells CASSLDRGYEQYF. The CDR3 bases are TGTGCCAGCAGCTTGGACAGGGGCTACGAGCAGTACTTC. The chain is built from TRBV5-6 and TRBJ2-7; 7 bases align to TRBD1. Trimming removed 0 bases from V and 3 bases from J; junction bases left unmatched: 0. This CDR3 comprises 13 residues. Germline-derived CDR1 and CDR2 are SGHDT and YYEEEE.

This clone occurred once. The chain combines TRBV7-3 with TRBJ2-1; 8 bases fit TRBD2. This CDR3 is built from 16 residues. After removal of 0 bases from V and 4 bases from J, the junction contained 5 bases not matched to a gene. Per germline, CDR1 SGHTA and CDR2 FQGTGA. The CDR3, as DNA: TGTGCCAGCAGCTTAACGCCTTCTAGCGGGTACAATGAGCAGTTCTTC. Its translation is CASSLTPSSGYNEQFF.

Details on this clone: The same CDR3 also results from other DNA sequences found in this sample. The gene calls are TRBV27 and TRBJ1-2, with TRBD1 as a possible D gene (5 bases). The CDR3 runs to 13 residues. Trimming shortened V by 2 bases and J by 2 bases, and 6 bases separated the two germline ends. Looked up from germline, CDR1 is MNHEY and CDR2 is SMNVEV (reference sequence). The DNA for the CDR3 is TGTGCCAGCAGTTTACAGGGAAACTATGGCTACACCTTC. Translated, it gives CASSLQGNYGYTF.

The J gene is TRBJ2-2, the V gene TRBV5-1; 7 bases agree with TRBD1. The CDR3 covers 15 residues. Trimming cost V 4 bases and J 1 base; bases outside gene matches: 4. Per the germline V gene, CDR1 is SGHRS and CDR2 is YFSETQ. CDR3 amino acids: CASSPRTGNTGELFF. The CDR3 bases are TGCGCCAGCAGCCCCAGGACAGGGAACACCGGGGAGCTGTTTTTT.

Only one count was recorded for this clone. The chain carries TRBV10-1 and TRBJ2-7; 7 bases are a match to TRBD1. CDR1 is WNHNN and CDR2 is SYGVQD in the germline V gene (reference sequence). The CDR3 totals 12 residues. Trimming at V came to 8 bases and at J to 1 base, leaving 2 bases not matched to a gene. CDR3 nucleotides: TGCGCCAGCGGGGACAGATCCTACGAGCAGTACTTC. Its translation is CASGDRSYEQYF.

This chain joins TRBV11-2 and TRBJ1-3; the match to TRBD1 covers 7 bases. CDR1 and CDR2 (germline): SGHAT, FQNNGV. This CDR3 spans 16 amino acids. Trimming cost V 6 bases and J 2 bases; bases outside gene matches: 10. The CDR3 coding sequence is TGTGCCAGCAGATCACAGGGGATCGTGCCTGGAAACACCATATATTTT. Its protein is CASRSQGIVPGNTIYF.